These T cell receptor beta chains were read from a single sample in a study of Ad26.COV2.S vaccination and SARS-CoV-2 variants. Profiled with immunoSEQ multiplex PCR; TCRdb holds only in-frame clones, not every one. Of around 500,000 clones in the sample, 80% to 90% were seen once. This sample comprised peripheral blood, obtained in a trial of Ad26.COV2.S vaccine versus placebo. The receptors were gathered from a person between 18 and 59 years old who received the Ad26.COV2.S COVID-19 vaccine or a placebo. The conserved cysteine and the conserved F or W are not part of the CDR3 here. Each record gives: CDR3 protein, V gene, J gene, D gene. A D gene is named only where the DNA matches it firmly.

CDR3aa: ASSVSVSVRTGELF
v_gene: TRBV9
j_gene: TRBJ2-2
d_gene: -

CDR3aa: ASSVDREAYEQY
v_gene: TRBV9
j_gene: TRBJ2-7
d_gene: TRBD1

CDR3aa: ASSPGLVSAGELF
v_gene: TRBV5-1
j_gene: TRBJ2-2
d_gene: TRBD2

CDR3aa: ASSLTTLGGSGELF
v_gene: TRBV7-3
j_gene: TRBJ2-2
d_gene: -

CDR3aa: ASSLVGTSGNTGELF
v_gene: TRBV7-2
j_gene: TRBJ2-2
d_gene: TRBD2

CDR3aa: ASAGTGGMDTQY
v_gene: TRBV10-3
j_gene: TRBJ2-3
d_gene: TRBD1

CDR3aa: ASKATYRQNLPQNEQF
v_gene: TRBV28
j_gene: TRBJ2-1
d_gene: -

CDR3aa: ASSFGQGKYEQY
v_gene: TRBV6-5
j_gene: TRBJ2-7
d_gene: TRBD1

CDR3aa: ARREQGNTEAF
v_gene: TRBV30
j_gene: TRBJ1-1
d_gene: -

CDR3aa: ASSDWTGPNNEQF
v_gene: TRBV25-1
j_gene: TRBJ2-1
d_gene: TRBD1

CDR3aa: AWTEGATNEQY
v_gene: TRBV30
j_gene: TRBJ2-7
d_gene: -

CDR3aa: ASANRDTGELF
v_gene: TRBV9
j_gene: TRBJ2-2
d_gene: -

CDR3aa: AISGGVMNTEAF
v_gene: TRBV10-3
j_gene: TRBJ1-1
d_gene: -

CDR3aa: ASNLRQGAVTGELF
v_gene: TRBV28
j_gene: TRBJ2-2
d_gene: TRBD1

CDR3aa: ASSSGFSGETQY
v_gene: TRBV2
j_gene: TRBJ2-5
d_gene: -

CDR3aa: ASTPHGGADTQY
v_gene: TRBV7-6
j_gene: TRBJ2-3
d_gene: -

CDR3aa: ASSSPGGGVNEQF
v_gene: TRBV7-9
j_gene: TRBJ2-1
d_gene: -

CDR3aa: AISESSGETQY
v_gene: TRBV10-3
j_gene: TRBJ2-5
d_gene: -

CDR3aa: ASSFQGTTDTQY
v_gene: TRBV7-9
j_gene: TRBJ2-3
d_gene: -

CDR3aa: ASSLAPGVSYNEQF
v_gene: TRBV5-1
j_gene: TRBJ2-1
d_gene: -

CDR3aa: ASSFRGMGEKLF
v_gene: TRBV28
j_gene: TRBJ1-4
d_gene: -

CDR3aa: SVEDQEGAGELF
v_gene: TRBV29-1
j_gene: TRBJ2-2
d_gene: TRBD1

CDR3aa: ASSLDRAEAF
v_gene: TRBV6-6
j_gene: TRBJ1-1
d_gene: TRBD1

CDR3aa: ASSLLGASTDTQY
v_gene: TRBV5-1
j_gene: TRBJ2-3
d_gene: -

CDR3aa: ASSIWLFQPQH
v_gene: TRBV19
j_gene: TRBJ1-5
d_gene: -

CDR3aa: ASSPFYGYT
v_gene: TRBV2
j_gene: TRBJ1-2
d_gene: -

CDR3aa: ASSSRGTGLNTEAF
v_gene: TRBV5-1
j_gene: TRBJ1-1
d_gene: -

CDR3aa: SVEEQGFGGYT
v_gene: TRBV29-1
j_gene: TRBJ1-2
d_gene: -

CDR3aa: AGRGDSATGELF
v_gene: TRBV19
j_gene: TRBJ2-2
d_gene: -

CDR3aa: ASSAGDPTRWGYGYT
v_gene: TRBV19
j_gene: TRBJ1-2
d_gene: -

CDR3aa: ASRPGVAGVQETQY
v_gene: TRBV5-4
j_gene: TRBJ2-5
d_gene: TRBD2

CDR3aa: AWSVLTANQPQH
v_gene: TRBV30
j_gene: TRBJ1-5
d_gene: -

CDR3aa: ASSLAGLNTGELF
v_gene: TRBV5-4
j_gene: TRBJ2-2
d_gene: -

CDR3aa: ASSQLQLNTGELF
v_gene: TRBV4-2
j_gene: TRBJ2-2
d_gene: -

CDR3aa: ASSPLRHTGELF
v_gene: TRBV18
j_gene: TRBJ2-2
d_gene: -

CDR3aa: ASSNNTGVGGNTIY
v_gene: TRBV28
j_gene: TRBJ1-3
d_gene: TRBD1

CDR3aa: ASDSRGDGYNEQF
v_gene: TRBV11-2
j_gene: TRBJ2-1
d_gene: -

CDR3aa: ATSPGGSGSHTQY
v_gene: TRBV28
j_gene: TRBJ2-3
d_gene: TRBD2

CDR3aa: ASSESHPGQGPGY
v_gene: TRBV10-2
j_gene: TRBJ2-5
d_gene: TRBD1

CDR3aa: ASKAGAVEQF
v_gene: TRBV28
j_gene: TRBJ2-1
d_gene: TRBD2

CDR3aa: ASTIRGSNEKLF
v_gene: TRBV28
j_gene: TRBJ1-4
d_gene: -

CDR3aa: ASSLALAGGADTQY
v_gene: TRBV5-5
j_gene: TRBJ2-3
d_gene: TRBD2

CDR3aa: ATSSSAYSYNEQF
v_gene: TRBV15
j_gene: TRBJ2-1
d_gene: -

CDR3aa: ASRGGYNEQF
v_gene: TRBV6-5
j_gene: TRBJ2-1
d_gene: -

CDR3aa: ASSQDRHGQRGETQY
v_gene: TRBV3-1/TRBV3-2
j_gene: TRBJ2-5
d_gene: -

CDR3aa: ASSLSSEQF
v_gene: TRBV5-4
j_gene: TRBJ2-1
d_gene: -

CDR3aa: ASSLPLQSTQGDEQF
v_gene: TRBV5-1
j_gene: TRBJ2-1
d_gene: TRBD1